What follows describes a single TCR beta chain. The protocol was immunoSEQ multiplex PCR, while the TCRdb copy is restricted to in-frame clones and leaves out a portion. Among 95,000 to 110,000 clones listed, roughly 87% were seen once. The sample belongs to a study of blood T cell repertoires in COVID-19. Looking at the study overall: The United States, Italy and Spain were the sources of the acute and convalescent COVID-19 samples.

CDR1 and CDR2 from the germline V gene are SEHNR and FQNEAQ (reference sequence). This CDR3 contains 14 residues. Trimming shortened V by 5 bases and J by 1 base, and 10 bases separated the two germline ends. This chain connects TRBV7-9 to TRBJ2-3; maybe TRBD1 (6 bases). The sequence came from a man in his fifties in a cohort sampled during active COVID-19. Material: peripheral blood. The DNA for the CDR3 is TGTGCCAGCAGCCGCCCAGGGGGCACAGATACGCAGTATTTT. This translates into CASSRPGGTDTQYF.